A selection of T cell receptor beta chains follows, all from one sample in a study of blood T cell repertoires in COVID-19. TCRdb's copy holds only in-frame clones and misses some; the assay was immunoSEQ multiplex PCR. Altogether about 120,000 clones are present, about 85% being singletons, with the ten largest covering about a tenth. Material for sequencing was peripheral blood. These receptors all come from a man older than 75 with acute or convalescent COVID-19. Each CDR3 is given with its conserved first and last residue. D genes are given only for firm matches. Only some rows state a clone size, as once, few, many or a class for expanded clones.

>TRBJ2-1|-|few|TRBV11-3
CASSLQGNRVDEQFF
TGTGCCAGCAGCTTACAAGGAAACAGGGTCGATGAGCAGTTCTTC
>TRBJ1-5|-|-|TRBV24-1
CATSASPYSNQPQHF
TGTGCCACCAGTGCGAGTCCTTATAGCAATCAGCCCCAGCATTTT
>TRBJ1-6|-|-|TRBV30
CAWSGGGGNSPLHF
TGTGCCTGGAGCGGGGGGGGCGGGAATTCACCCCTCCACTTT
>TRBJ2-3|-|-|TRBV15
CATSRELALTDTQYF
TGTGCCACCAGCAGAGAACTAGCCCTAACAGATACGCAGTATTTT
>TRBJ2-3|TRBD2|-|TRBV27
CASSPYGRAGGDTDTQYF
TGTGCCAGCAGTCCCTATGGGAGAGCGGGAGGGGACACAGATACGCAGTATTTT
>TRBJ2-7|-|-|TRBV19
CASSIGASYEQYF
TGTGCCAGTAGTATCGGTGCTTCTTACGAGCAGTACTTC
>TRBJ1-3|-|-|TRBV10-3
CAISEGQNSGNTIYF
TGTGCCATCAGTGAGGGACAGAACTCTGGAAACACCATATATTTT
>TRBJ2-1|-|-|TRBV7-3
CASSPLRSSYNEQFF
TGTGCCAGCAGCCCTCTAAGAAGCTCCTACAATGAGCAGTTCTTC
>TRBJ2-2|TRBD2|few|TRBV27
CASSLAGGTGELFF
TGTGCCAGCAGTTTAGCGGGGGGTACCGGGGAGCTGTTTTTT
>TRBJ2-1|-|-|TRBV27
CASSLGGGPYNEQFF
TGTGCCAGCAGTTTAGGCGGGGGCCCATACAATGAGCAGTTCTTC
>TRBJ2-4|TRBD1|-|TRBV5-5
CASSLALVGLGQGGNIQYF
TGTGCCAGCAGCTTGGCCCTGGTGGGTCTTGGACAGGGGGGAAACATTCAGTACTTC
>TRBJ2-5|TRBD2|-|TRBV2
CASSEEASGPNQETQYF
TGTGCCAGCAGTGAAGAGGCTAGCGGGCCTAATCAAGAGACCCAGTACTTC
>TRBJ2-1|-|once|TRBV5-4
CASARIQGDYNEQFF
TGTGCCAGCGCACGAATTCAGGGCGATTACAATGAGCAGTTCTTC
>TRBJ2-1|TRBD2|once|TRBV19
CASSPGLAGGRSYNEQFF
TGTGCCAGTAGTCCCGGACTAGCGGGAGGAAGGTCCTACAATGAGCAGTTCTTC
>TRBJ2-1|-|-|TRBV11-3
CASSLAGARDEQFF
TGTGCCAGCAGCTTAGCGGGAGCTCGGGATGAGCAGTTCTTC